This T cell receptor beta chain was retrieved from a study of T cells in Graves' hyperthyroidism and ophthalmopathy. Regions amplified from RNA transcripts were the TCR beta CDR3 regions. A first-round RT-PCR of the TCR CDR3 used the HTBI primer set. One entry per CDR3 protein results from TCRdb running MiXCR on the multiplex PCR reads. In the table there are hundreds of thousands of distinct CDR3 sequences, roughly a sixth of which are singletons. A few counts support this clonotype. The V gene lost 4 bases and the J gene lost 2 bases, with 15 bases spanning the gap. The CDR3 extends over 14 amino acids. CDR1 is DFQATT and CDR2 is SNEGSKA in the germline V gene (reference sequence).

Sequences were obtained from blood. The chain has TRBV20-1 and TRBJ2-7, with D perhaps assigned TRBD1 or TRBD2 (5 bases each). This TCR was sampled from a woman between 45 and 65 years old with Graves' hyperthyroidism that later progressed to Graves' ophthalmopathy. CDR3: CSATKPGRTYEQYF. The DNA for the CDR3 is TGCAGTGCTACGAAACCGGGACGGACCTACGAGCAGTACTTC.